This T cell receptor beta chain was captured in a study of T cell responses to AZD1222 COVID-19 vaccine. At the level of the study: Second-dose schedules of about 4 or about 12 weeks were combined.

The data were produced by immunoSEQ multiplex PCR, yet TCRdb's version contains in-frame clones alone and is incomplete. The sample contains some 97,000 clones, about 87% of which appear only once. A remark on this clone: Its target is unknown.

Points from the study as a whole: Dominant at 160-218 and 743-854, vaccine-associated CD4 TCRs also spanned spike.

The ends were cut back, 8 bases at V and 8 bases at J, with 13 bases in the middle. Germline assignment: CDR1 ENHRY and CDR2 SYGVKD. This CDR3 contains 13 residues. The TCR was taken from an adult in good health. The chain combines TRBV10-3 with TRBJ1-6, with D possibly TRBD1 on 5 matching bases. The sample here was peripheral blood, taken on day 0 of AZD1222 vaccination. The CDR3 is CAISRDEDSPLHF. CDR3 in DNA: TGTGCCATCTCCCGGGACGAAGATTCACCCCTCCACTTT.